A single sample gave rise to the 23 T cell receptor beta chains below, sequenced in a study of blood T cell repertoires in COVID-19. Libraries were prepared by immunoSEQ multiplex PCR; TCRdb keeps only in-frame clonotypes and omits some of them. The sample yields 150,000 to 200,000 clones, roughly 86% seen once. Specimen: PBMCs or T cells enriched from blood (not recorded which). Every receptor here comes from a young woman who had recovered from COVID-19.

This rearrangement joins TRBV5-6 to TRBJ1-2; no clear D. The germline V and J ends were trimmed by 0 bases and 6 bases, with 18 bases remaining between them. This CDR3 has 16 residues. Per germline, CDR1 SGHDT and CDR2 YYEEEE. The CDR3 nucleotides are TGTGCCAGCAGCTTGGGCCCCGAGAGGGTTAATCATGGCTACACCTTC. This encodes CASSLGPERVNHGYTF.

CDR3 amino acids: CASSQGFRDVSPLHF. The CDR3 DNA sequence: TGTGCCAGCAGCCAAGGTTTCAGGGATGTTTCACCCCTCCACTTT. J is TRBJ1-6 and V is TRBV3-1 (or the pseudogene TRBV3-2); D is possibly TRBD1 (5 bases). Germline CDR1 and CDR2: LGHDT and YNNKEL (reference sequence). V was cut by 1 base and J by 9 bases, with 13 bases left in between. The CDR3 consists of 15 residues.

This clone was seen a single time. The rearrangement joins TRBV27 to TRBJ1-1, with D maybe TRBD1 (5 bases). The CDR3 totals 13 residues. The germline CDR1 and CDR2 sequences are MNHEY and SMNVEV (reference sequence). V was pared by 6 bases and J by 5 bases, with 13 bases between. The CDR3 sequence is CASRPQGGTEAFF. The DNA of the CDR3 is TGTGCCAGCAGGCCCCAGGGAGGAACTGAAGCTTTCTTT.

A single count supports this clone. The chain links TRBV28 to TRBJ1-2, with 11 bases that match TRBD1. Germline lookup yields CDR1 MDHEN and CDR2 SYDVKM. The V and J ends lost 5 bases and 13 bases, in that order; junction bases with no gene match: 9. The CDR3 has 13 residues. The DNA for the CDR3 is TGTGCCAGCAGTACAGGACAGGGGGCGCGTCTCACCTTC. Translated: CASSTGQGARLTF.

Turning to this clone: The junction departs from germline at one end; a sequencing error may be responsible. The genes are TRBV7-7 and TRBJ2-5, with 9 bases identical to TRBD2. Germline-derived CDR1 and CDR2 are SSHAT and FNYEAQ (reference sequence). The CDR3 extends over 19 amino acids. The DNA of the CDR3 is TGTGCTAGCAGCTTTTTTATCCGGGGGGCTAGCGGGATGGAAGAGACCCAGTACTTC. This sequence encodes CASSFFIRGASGMEETQYF.

DNA for the CDR3: TGTGCCAGCAGCCAAGACGGGGCGGCGTTACGGGAGTGGAGCACAGATACGCAGTATTTT. Translated: CASSQDGAALREWSTDTQYF. V is TRBV3-1 (or the pseudogene TRBV3-2) and J is TRBJ2-3, with D perhaps TRBD2 (6 bases). Deletions cut 0 bases from V and 0 bases from J, with 22 bases between. Looked up from germline, CDR1 is LGHDT and CDR2 is YNNKEL (reference sequence). CDR3 size: 20 residues.

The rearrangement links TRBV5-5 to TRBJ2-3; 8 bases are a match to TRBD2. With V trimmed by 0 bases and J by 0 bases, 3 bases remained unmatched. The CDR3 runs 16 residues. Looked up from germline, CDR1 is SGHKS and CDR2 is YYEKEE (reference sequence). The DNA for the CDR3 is TGTGCCAGCAGCTTGGGAGTAGCGGGGAGCACAGATACGCAGTATTTT. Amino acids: CASSLGVAGSTDTQYF.

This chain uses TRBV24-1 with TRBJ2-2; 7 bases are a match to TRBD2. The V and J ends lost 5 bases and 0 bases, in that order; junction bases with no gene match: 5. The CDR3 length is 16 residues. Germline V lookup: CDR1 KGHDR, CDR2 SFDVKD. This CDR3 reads CATSAVAGTNTGELFF. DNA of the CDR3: TGTGCCACCAGTGCCGTAGCGGGTACGAACACCGGGGAGCTGTTTTTT.

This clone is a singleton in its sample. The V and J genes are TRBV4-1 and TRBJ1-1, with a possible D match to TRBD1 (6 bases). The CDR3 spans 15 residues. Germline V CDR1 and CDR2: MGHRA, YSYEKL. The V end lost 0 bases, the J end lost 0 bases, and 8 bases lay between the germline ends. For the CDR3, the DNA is TGCGCCAGCAGCCAAGAGTGGACAGTGAACACTGAAGCTTTCTTT. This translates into CASSQEWTVNTEAFF.

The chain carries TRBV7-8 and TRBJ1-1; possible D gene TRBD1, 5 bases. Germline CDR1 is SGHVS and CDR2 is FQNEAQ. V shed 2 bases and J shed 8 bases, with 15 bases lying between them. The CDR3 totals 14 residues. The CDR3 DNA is TGTGCCAGCAGCTTATCGGGGGGACGAGGGGAAGCTTTCTTT. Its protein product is CASSLSGGRGEAFF.

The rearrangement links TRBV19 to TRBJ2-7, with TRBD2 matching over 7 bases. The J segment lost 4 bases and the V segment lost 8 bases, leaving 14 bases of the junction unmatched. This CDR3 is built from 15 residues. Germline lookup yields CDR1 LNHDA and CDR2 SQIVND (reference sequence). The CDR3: CASASAGAGQYEQYF. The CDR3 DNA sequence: TGTGCCAGTGCCTCGGCGGGAGCTGGACAATACGAGCAGTACTTC. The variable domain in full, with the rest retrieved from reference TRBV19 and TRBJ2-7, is DGGITQSPKYLFRKEGQNVTLSCEQNLNHDAMYWYRQDPGQGLRLIYYSQIVNDFQKGDIAEGYSVSREKKESFPLTVTSAQKNPTAFYLCASASAGAGQYEQYFGPGTRLTVT.

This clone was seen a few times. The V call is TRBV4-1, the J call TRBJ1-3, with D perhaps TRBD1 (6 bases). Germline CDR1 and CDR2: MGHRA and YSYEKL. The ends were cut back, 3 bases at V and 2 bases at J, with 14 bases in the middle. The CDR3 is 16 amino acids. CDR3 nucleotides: TGCGCCAGCAGCCATGGCAGGGGCGCCCCTGGAAACACCATATATTTT. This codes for CASSHGRGAPGNTIYF.

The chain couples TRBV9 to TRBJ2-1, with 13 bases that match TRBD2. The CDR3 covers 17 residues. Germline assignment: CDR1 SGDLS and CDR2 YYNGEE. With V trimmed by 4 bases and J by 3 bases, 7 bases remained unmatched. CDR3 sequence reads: CASSPRTSGRIYNEQFF. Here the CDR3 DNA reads TGTGCCAGCAGCCCGAGGACTAGCGGGAGAATCTACAATGAGCAGTTCTTC.

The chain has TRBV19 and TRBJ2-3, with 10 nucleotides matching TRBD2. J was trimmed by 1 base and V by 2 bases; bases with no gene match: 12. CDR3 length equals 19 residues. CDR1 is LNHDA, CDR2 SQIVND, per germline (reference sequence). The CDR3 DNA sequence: TGTGCCAGTAGTATAAGCGCTAGCGGGAGAGGGTTGGGCACAGATACGCAGTATTTT. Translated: CASSISASGRGLGTDTQYF.

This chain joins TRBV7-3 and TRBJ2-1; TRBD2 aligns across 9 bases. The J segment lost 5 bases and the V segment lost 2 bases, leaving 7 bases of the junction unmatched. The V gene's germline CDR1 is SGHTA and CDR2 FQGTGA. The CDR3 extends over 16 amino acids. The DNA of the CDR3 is TGTGCCAGCAGCTTAGTGGCTAGCGGGACCAACAATGAGCAGTTCTTC. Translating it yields CASSLVASGTNNEQFF.

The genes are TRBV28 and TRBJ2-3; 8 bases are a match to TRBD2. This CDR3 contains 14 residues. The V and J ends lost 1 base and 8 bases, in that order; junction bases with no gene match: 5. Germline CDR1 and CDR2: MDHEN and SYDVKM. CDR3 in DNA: TGTGCCAGCAGTTTATCGTCGGCGGGAGGTACGCAGTATTTT. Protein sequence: CASSLSSAGGTQYF.

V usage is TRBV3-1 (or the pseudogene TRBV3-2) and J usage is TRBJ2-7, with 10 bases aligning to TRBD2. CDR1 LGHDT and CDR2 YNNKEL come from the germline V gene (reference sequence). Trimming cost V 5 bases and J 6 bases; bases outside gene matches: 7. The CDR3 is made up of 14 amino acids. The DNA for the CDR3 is TGTGCCAGCAGCGTTAGACTAGCGGGCGGCGAGCAGTACTTC. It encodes CASSVRLAGGEQYF.

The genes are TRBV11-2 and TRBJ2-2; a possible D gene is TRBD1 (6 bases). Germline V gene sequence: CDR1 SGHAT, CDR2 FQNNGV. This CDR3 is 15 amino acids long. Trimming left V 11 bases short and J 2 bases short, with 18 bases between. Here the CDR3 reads CAHPQGSPNTGELFF. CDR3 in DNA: TGTGCCCATCCGCAGGGGTCACCTAACACCGGGGAGCTGTTTTTT. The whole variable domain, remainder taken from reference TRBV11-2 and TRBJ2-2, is EAGVAQSPRYKIIEKRQSVAFWCNPISGHATLYWYQQILGQGPKLLIQFQNNGVVDDSQLPKDRFSAERLKGVDSTLKIQPAKLEDSAVYLCAHPQGSPNTGELFFGEGSRLTVL.

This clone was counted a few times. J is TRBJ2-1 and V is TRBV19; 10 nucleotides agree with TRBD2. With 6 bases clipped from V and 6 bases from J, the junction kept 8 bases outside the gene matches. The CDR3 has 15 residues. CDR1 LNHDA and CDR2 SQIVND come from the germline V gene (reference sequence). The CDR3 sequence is CASRAAGGPGNEQFF. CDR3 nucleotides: TGTGCCAGTAGGGCAGCGGGAGGGCCGGGCAATGAGCAGTTCTTC. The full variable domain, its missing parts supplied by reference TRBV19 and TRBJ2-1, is DGGITQSPKYLFRKEGQNVTLSCEQNLNHDAMYWYRQDPGQGLRLIYYSQIVNDFQKGDIAEGYSVSREKKESFPLTVTSAQKNPTAFYLCASRAAGGPGNEQFFGPGTRLTVL.

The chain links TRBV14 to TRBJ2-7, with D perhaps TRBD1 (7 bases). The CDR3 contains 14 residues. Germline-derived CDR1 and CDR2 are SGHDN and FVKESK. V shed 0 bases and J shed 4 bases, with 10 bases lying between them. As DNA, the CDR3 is TGTGCCAGCAGCCAAGAGGCAGGGGGGTACGAGCAGTACTTC. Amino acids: CASSQEAGGYEQYF.

CDR3 coding DNA: TGTGCCAGCAGTTACTCTAGCGGGATTGGAGGAGATACGCAGTATTTT. Amino acids: CASSYSSGIGGDTQYF. The V call is TRBV6-5, the J call TRBJ2-3; the match to TRBD2 covers 8 bases. The CDR3 runs 16 residues. Germline-derived CDR1 and CDR2 are MNHEY and SVGAGI. Trimming at V came to 0 bases and at J to 5 bases, leaving 7 bases not matched to a gene.

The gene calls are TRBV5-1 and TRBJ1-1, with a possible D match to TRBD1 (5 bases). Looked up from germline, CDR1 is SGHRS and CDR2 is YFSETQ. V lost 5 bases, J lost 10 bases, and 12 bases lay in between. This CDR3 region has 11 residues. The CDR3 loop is CASRGGRAAFF. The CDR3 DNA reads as TGCGCCAGCAGGGGGGGACGGGCAGCTTTCTTT.

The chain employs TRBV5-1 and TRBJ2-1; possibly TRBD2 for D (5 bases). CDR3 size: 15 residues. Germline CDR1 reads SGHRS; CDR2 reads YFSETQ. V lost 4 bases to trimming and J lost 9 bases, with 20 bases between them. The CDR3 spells CASSIRTGLNSEQFF. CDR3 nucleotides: TGCGCCAGCAGCATACGGACTGGCCTAAACTCTGAGCAGTTCTTC.